A single sample gave rise to the 19 T cell receptor beta chains below, sequenced in a study of T cell responses to AZD1222 COVID-19 vaccine. Produced via immunoSEQ multiplex PCR; TCRdb's table is partial and in-frame only. Among 80,000 or so clones listed, roughly 90% were seen once. The sample in question was peripheral blood, obtained 28 days after the second AZD1222 dose. The receptors were sampled from an adult who received the AZD1222 COVID-19 vaccine.

This clone has only one observation. The chain uses TRBV3-1 (or the pseudogene TRBV3-2) and TRBJ2-3, with 12 bases identical to TRBD2. Unmatched junction bases numbered 1, after V lost 4 bases and J lost 2 bases. Germline assignment: CDR1 LGHDT and CDR2 YNNKEL (reference sequence). The CDR3 contains 15 residues. CDR3 sequence: CASSPSGRATDTQYF. In nucleotides, the CDR3 is TGTGCCAGCAGCCCTAGCGGGAGGGCCACAGATACGCAGTATTTT.

V usage is TRBV28 and J usage is TRBJ1-2, with D possibly being TRBD1 (5 bases). Germline CDR1 and CDR2: MDHEN and SYDVKM. Between the trimmed V and J ends, which lost 3 bases and 3 bases, there was a span of 11 bases. This CDR3 contains 14 residues. CDR3 residues: CASSLDDSHYGYTF. In nucleotides, the CDR3 is TGTGCCAGCAGTTTGGACGACAGTCACTATGGCTACACCTTC.

The chain is built from TRBV6-5 and TRBJ1-1; tentatively, D is TRBD1 (5 bases). Looked up from germline, CDR1 is MNHEY and CDR2 is SVGAGI. The CDR3 sequence is 15 residues long. Trimming left V 3 bases short and J 4 bases short, with 15 bases between. This CDR3 reads CASSYGGVLGTEAFF. The CDR3 DNA sequence: TGTGCCAGCAGTTATGGAGGGGTTCTGGGCACTGAAGCTTTCTTT.

The V gene is TRBV6-4, the J gene TRBJ2-1; the D gene is possibly TRBD2 (5 bases). The germline V gene encodes CDR1 MRHNA and CDR2 SNTAGT. The V end was cut by 3 bases, the J end by 2 bases, with 11 bases between. There are 15 residues in the CDR3. The CDR3 DNA is TGTGCCAGCAGTGAGTCGGGATCAGCCTACAATGAGCAGTTCTTC. This encodes CASSESGSAYNEQFF.

There are a few counts of this clone. In DNA, the CDR3 is TGCGCCAGCAGCTTATTCTCGGGGCCTTACGAGCAGTACTTC. As protein: CASSLFSGPYEQYF. This sequence joins TRBV5-1 and TRBJ2-7; D may be TRBD1 or TRBD2 (5 bases each). Germline loops: CDR1 SGHRS, CDR2 YFSETQ. The V and J ends lost 2 bases and 4 bases respectively, with 13 bases between them. The CDR3 spans 14 residues.

CDR3 in amino acids: CASSISLAANIQYF. CDR3 DNA: TGTGCCAGTAGTATTAGTCTAGCGGCAAACATTCAGTACTTC. J is TRBJ2-4 and V is TRBV19, with TRBD2 matching 7 bases. The CDR3 totals 14 residues. V gave up 3 bases and J gave up 6 bases; unmatched junction bases: 5. Germline-derived CDR1 and CDR2 are LNHDA and SQIVND (reference sequence). Combining the CDR3 with reference TRBV19 and TRBJ2-4 gives the whole variable domain DGGITQSPKYLFRKEGQNVTLSCEQNLNHDAMYWYRQDPGQGLRLIYYSQIVNDFQKGDIAEGYSVSREKKESFPLTVTSAQKNPTAFYLCASSISLAANIQYFGAGTRLSVL.

The J gene is TRBJ1-5, the V gene TRBV6-6; D gene unclear. The CDR3 is 13 residues long. V was cut by 3 bases and J by 7 bases, with 10 bases left in between. The V gene's germline CDR1 is MNHNY and CDR2 SVGAGI (reference sequence). CDR3 coding DNA: TGTGCCAGCAGTTATACAACTAGACAGCCCCAGCATTTT. It encodes CASSYTTRQPQHF.

V usage is TRBV7-3 and J usage is TRBJ2-2, with 7 bases matching TRBD2. The trim removed 5 bases at V and 3 bases at J, leaving 12 bases unmatched. Germline V gene lookup returns CDR1 SGHTA and CDR2 FQGTGA. The CDR3 is 17 residues long. CDR3 coding DNA: TGTGCCAGCAGCGAAAAAGGGACTACCGGGGACACCGGGGAGCTGTTTTTT. The encoded protein is CASSEKGTTGDTGELFF.

There are a few counts of this clone. The V call is TRBV11-3, the J call TRBJ2-1; TRBD2 aligns across 7 bases. The CDR3 totals 16 residues. The V gene's germline CDR1 is SGHNT and CDR2 YENEEA. V trimming: 5 bases; J trimming: 6 bases; junction bases outside the gene matches: 13. CDR3 DNA sequence: TGTGCCAGCAGCCCGGGGGGTGGAGTCGGTAGCAATGAGCAGTTCTTC. The encoded protein is CASSPGGGVGSNEQFF.

This clone was seen only once. The chain uses TRBV4-2 and TRBJ2-3; the D is unclear. V lost 4 bases and J lost 0, with 11 bases in between. Germline V gene sequence: CDR1 LGHNA, CDR2 YNFKEQ. CDR3 size: 15 residues. The CDR3 DNA reads TGTGCCAGCAGCCGGCAGGCGGAAAGCACAGATACGCAGTATTTT. Amino acid sequence: CASSRQAESTDTQYF.

The rearrangement uses TRBV5-1 and TRBJ2-6; no firm D call. This CDR3 is built from 14 residues. In germline, CDR1 is SGHRS, CDR2 YFSETQ. Trimming left V 4 bases short and J 0 bases short, with 5 bases between. Here the CDR3 reads CASSTGSGANVLTF. DNA of the CDR3: TGCGCCAGCAGCACGGGCTCTGGGGCCAACGTCCTGACTTTC.

The chain carries TRBV7-3 and TRBJ2-3; D is perhaps TRBD1 or TRBD2 (6 bases each). Trimming took 3 bases from V and 6 from J, leaving 10 bases between them. CDR3 size: 13 residues. Germline lookup yields CDR1 SGHTA and CDR2 FQGTGA. The CDR3 bases are TGTGCCAGCAGCTTTCAGGGGAGGGATACGCAGTATTTT. Protein: CASSFQGRDTQYF.

This clone was seen once. The genes are TRBV3-1 (or the pseudogene TRBV3-2) and TRBJ1-1; D perhaps matches TRBD1 (6 bases). Germline CDR1 LGHDT, CDR2 YNNKEL (reference sequence). This CDR3 is 14 amino acids long. Trimming took 6 bases from V and 5 from J, leaving 16 bases between them. The DNA of the CDR3 is TGTGCCAGCAGTCAGGCGGGGGCGAGGACTGAAGCTTTCTTT. Its protein product is CASSQAGARTEAFF.

V gene TRBV5-1 combines with J gene TRBJ2-5; D is unresolved. CDR3 length: 14 residues. The germline V and J ends were trimmed by 0 bases and 1 base, with 7 bases remaining between them. Germline V gives CDR1 SGHRS, CDR2 YFSETQ. The CDR3 DNA follows: TGCGCCAGCAGCTTGGCTGCCCGCCAAGAGACCCAGTACTTC. Its translation is CASSLAARQETQYF.

The CDR3 sequence: CASRQAGGNTGELFF. The CDR3 region has the DNA TGTGCCAGCAGGCAAGCGGGAGGGAACACCGGGGAGCTGTTTTTT. The chain combines TRBV27 with TRBJ2-2; 9 positions match TRBD2. Per germline, CDR1 MNHEY and CDR2 SMNVEV (reference sequence). This CDR3 has 15 residues. The ends lost 6 bases at V and 1 base at J; junction bases unmatched: 3.

V and J are TRBV30 and TRBJ1-5, with D tentatively TRBD1 (6 bases). Trimming removed 4 bases at V and 4 bases at J, with 11 bases between. Looked up from germline, CDR1 is GTSNPN and CDR2 is SVGIG (reference sequence). This CDR3 has 13 residues. CDR3 sequence: CAWNYGQNQPQHF. The CDR3 nucleotides are TGTGCCTGGAATTACGGACAGAATCAGCCCCAGCATTTT.

This clone occurred once. This chain links TRBV11-2 with TRBJ1-2; D possibly corresponds to TRBD1 (5 bases). Per germline, CDR1 SGHAT and CDR2 FQNNGV. This CDR3 spans 16 amino acids. Trimming took 3 bases from V and 3 from J, leaving 17 bases between them. The CDR3 DNA reads TGTGCCAGCAGCTTTCCGCCGGGACGGGGAGACTATGGCTACACCTTC. Amino acid sequence: CASSFPPGRGDYGYTF.

V usage is TRBV19 and J usage is TRBJ2-4; D gene uncertain. This CDR3 comprises 14 residues. Germline V gives CDR1 LNHDA, CDR2 SQIVND (reference sequence). V was cut by 6 bases and J by 2 bases, with 11 bases left in between. The CDR3 region has the DNA TGTGCCAGTAGACGGACGGTTACCAAAAACATTCAGTACTTC. This codes for CASRRTVTKNIQYF.

The V and J genes are TRBV5-1 and TRBJ2-1, with 14 bases aligning to TRBD2. Germline lookup yields CDR1 SGHRS and CDR2 YFSETQ. Germline trimming cut 0 bases from V and 8 bases from J; bases unmatched to any gene: 4. CDR3 length: 16 amino acids. The CDR3, as DNA: TGCGCCAGCAGCTTGGAGGGACTAGCGGGAGCGGATGAGCAGTTCTTC. Residues: CASSLEGLAGADEQFF.